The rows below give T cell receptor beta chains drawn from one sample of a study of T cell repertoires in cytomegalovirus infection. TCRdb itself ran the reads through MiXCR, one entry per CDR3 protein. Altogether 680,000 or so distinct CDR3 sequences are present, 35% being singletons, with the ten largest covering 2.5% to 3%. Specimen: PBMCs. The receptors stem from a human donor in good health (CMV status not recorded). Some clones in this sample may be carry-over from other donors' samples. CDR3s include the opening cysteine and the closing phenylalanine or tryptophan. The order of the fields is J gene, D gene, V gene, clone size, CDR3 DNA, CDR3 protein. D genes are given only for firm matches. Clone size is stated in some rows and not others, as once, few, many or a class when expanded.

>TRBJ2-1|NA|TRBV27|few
TGTGCCAGCAGTTTAGGGCTTATAGCTTACAATGAGCAGTTCTTC
CASSLGLIAYNEQFF
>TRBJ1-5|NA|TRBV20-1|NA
TGCAGTGCTAGATTTCCGGGGGCTCAGCCCCAGCATTTT
CSARFPGAQPQHF
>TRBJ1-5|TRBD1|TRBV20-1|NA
TGCAGTGCGCAGGGAACAGGGGGAACTCAGCCCCAGCATTTT
CSAQGTGGTQPQHF
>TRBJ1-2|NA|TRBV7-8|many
TGTGCCAGCAGGTCTAATAATAACAAAGGGTTTGGCTACACCTTC
CASRSNNNKGFGYTF
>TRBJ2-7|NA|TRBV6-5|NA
TGTGCCAGCCGGTCGGCGGGTCCCTACGAGCAGTACTTC
CASRSAGPYEQYF
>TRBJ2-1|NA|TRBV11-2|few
TGTGCCAGCAGCTTCTTGGGGGAAACTTACAATGAGCAGTTCTTC
CASSFLGETYNEQFF
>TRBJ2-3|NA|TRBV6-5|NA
TGTGCCAGCTTCGAGTACCCTTTGTCTCGCACAGATACGCAGTATTTT
CASFEYPLSRTDTQYF
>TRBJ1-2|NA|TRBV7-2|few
TGTGCCAGCAGCTTACCCCCAGGCTTATACACCTTC
CASSLPPGLYTF
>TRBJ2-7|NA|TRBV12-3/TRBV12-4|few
TGTGCCAGCGCATTAACGCACTCCTACGAGCAGTACTTC
CASALTHSYEQYF
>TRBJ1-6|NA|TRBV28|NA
TGTGCCAGCAGTTTTCTGGGGCGCGATTCACCCCTCCACTTT
CASSFLGRDSPLHF
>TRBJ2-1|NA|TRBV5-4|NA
TGTGCCAGCAGCGTGAGGGGGTATGAGCAGTTCTTC
CASSVRGYEQFF
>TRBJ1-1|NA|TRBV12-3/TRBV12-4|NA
TGTGCCAGCAGACGAAATTTGGAGGACACCCGAGGGCCTGAAGCTTTCTTT
CASRRNLEDTRGPEAFF
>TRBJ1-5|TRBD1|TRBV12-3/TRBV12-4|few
TGTGCCAGCAGTCTGGGACAGGGTTTGAATCAGCCCCAGCATTTT
CASSLGQGLNQPQHF
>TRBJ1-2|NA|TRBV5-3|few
TGTGCCAGTCGGACAGTCTATGGCTACACCTTC
CASRTVYGYTF
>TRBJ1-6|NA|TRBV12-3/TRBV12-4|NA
TGTGCCAGCAGTTTGGCGGGACCCAACTATAATTCACCCCTACACTTT
CASSLAGPNYNSPLHF
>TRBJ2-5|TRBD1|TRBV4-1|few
TGCGCCAGCAGCCTATTGACAGGGATCGAGACCCAGTACTTC
CASSLLTGIETQYF
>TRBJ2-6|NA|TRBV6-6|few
TGTGCCAGCACCTCCGGGGTGTGGCATCTCAGCTCTGGGGCCAACGTCCTGACTTTC
CASTSGVWHLSSGANVLTF
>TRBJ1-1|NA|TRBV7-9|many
TGTGCCAGCAGCTTGAGAGGGGATGGCACTGAAGCTTTCTTT
CASSLRGDGTEAFF
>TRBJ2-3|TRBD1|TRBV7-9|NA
TGTGCCAGCAGCGGGGGACAGGGAGAAGATACGCAGTATTTT
CASSGGQGEDTQYF
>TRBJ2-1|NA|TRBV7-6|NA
TGTGCCAGCAGCTTCCGCGGACAGCCTCCCTTAAACTCCTACAATGAGCAGTTCTTC
CASSFRGQPPLNSYNEQFF
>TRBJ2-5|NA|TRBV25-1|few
TGTGCCAGCAGTGGTTGGCAAGAGACCCAGTACTTC
CASSGWQETQYF
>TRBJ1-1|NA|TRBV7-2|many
TGTGCCAGCAGCTTAGGAGGCGGCGGGAAAAGGGACGCTTTCTTT
CASSLGGGGKRDAFF
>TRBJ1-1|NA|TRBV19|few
TGTGGAACAGGGAACACTGAAGCTTTCTTT
CGTGNTEAFF
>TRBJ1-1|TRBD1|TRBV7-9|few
TGTGCCAGCAGCCCTCGTGGACAGGCGATTAACACTGAAGCTTTCTTT
CASSPRGQAINTEAFF
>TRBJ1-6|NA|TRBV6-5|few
TGTGCCAGCAGTTACTCGAGTTACGGAATTCAGCCCCTCCACTTT
CASSYSSYGIQPLHF
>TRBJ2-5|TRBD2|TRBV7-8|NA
TGTGCCAGCAGCTCAGGGACTAGTATAAGGACCCAGTACTTC
CASSSGTSIRTQYF
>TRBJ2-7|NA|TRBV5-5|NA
TGTGCCAGCAGCTCGGGGGGACAGGTCTCCTACGAGCAGTACTTC
CASSSGGQVSYEQYF
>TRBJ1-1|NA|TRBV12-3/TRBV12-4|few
TGTGCCAGCAGTTTCTCTGCTGAAGCTTTCTTT
CASSFSAEAFF
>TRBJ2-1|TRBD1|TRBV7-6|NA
TGTGCCAGCACCACAGGGGGGACCTACAATGAGCAGTTCTTC
CASTTGGTYNEQFF
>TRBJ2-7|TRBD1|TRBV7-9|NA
TGTGCCAGCAGCAAAAGACAGGGGCGAGAGGGGACCTACGAGCAGTACTTC
CASSKRQGREGTYEQYF
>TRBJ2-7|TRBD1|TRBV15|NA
TGTGCCACCAGCAGGGGACAGGGGATTTCCTACGAGCAGTACTTC
CATSRGQGISYEQYF
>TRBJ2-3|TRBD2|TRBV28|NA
TGTGCCAGCAGTCCGTTAGCGGGGGGCATGGCAGAGACGCAGTTTTTT
CASSPLAGGMAETQFF
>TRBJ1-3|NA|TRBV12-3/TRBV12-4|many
TGTGCCAGCAGTTTGTCTCGACGGATCTCTGGAAACACCATATATTTT
CASSLSRRISGNTIYF
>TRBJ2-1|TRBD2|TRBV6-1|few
TGTGCCAGCAGTGAAGGCCCAGCGGGAGGCAATGAGCAGTTCTTC
CASSEGPAGGNEQFF
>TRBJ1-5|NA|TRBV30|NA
TGTGCCTGGAGACCGGGGAGCAGCAATCAGCCCCAGCATTTT
CAWRPGSSNQPQHF
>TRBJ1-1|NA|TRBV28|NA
TGTGCCAGCAGTTTGCGAAACCGGGAGACTGAAGCTTTCTTT
CASSLRNRETEAFF
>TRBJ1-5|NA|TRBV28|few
TGTGCCAGCAGTTTATGGGACGGTCCACCAATATATAGCAATCAGCCCCAGCATTTT
CASSLWDGPPIYSNQPQHF
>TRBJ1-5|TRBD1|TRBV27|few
TGTGCCAGCAGTTTATTAAGGACAGGGGGCCAGCCCCAGCATTTT
CASSLLRTGGQPQHF
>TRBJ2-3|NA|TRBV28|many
TGTGCCAGCAGTTTTGGGCTCGGAGATACGCAGTATTTT
CASSFGLGDTQYF
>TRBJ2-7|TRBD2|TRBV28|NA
TGTGCCAGCAGTTTAGGGCGCGGGGGGGTCTACGAGCAGTACTTC
CASSLGRGGVYEQYF
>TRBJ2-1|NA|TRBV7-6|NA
TGTGCCAGCAGCTTAGGGGCTTGGGGGGCCATGCAGTTCTTC
CASSLGAWGAMQFF
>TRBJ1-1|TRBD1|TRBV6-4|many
TGTGCCAGCAGTGACCCGGACAGGGGGACTGAAGCTTTCTTT
CASSDPDRGTEAFF
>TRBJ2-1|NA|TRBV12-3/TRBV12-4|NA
TGTGCCAGCAGCGACCGGGGCAACTCCTACAATGAGCAGTTCTTC
CASSDRGNSYNEQFF
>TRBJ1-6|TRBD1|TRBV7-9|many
TGTGCCAGCAGCTTAAGACAGGGTGGGTCACCCCTCCACTTT
CASSLRQGGSPLHF
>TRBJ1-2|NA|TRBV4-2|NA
TGTGCCAGCAGCCAAGGACGGCAGGAGGATGGCTACACCTTC
CASSQGRQEDGYTF
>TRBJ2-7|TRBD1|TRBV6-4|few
TGTGCCAGCAATGCGGTGACAGGGATAAGCCCCTACGAGCAGTACTTC
CASNAVTGISPYEQYF
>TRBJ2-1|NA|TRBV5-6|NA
TGTGCCAGCAGCTTGGCTCCCTCGGCGGCGTCCTACAATGAGCAGTTCTTC
CASSLAPSAASYNEQFF
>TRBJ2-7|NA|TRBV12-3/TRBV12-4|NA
TGTGCCAGCAGTCTAACAGGCCCTCAGTACTTC
CASSLTGPQYF
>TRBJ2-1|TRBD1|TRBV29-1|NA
TGCAGCGGGGCGGGAAGGACAGGGGCCTACAATGAGCAGTTCTTC
CSGAGRTGAYNEQFF
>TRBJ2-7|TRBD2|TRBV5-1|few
TGCGCCAGCAGTTCTGGACTAGCGAGGACCTACGAGCAGTACTTC
CASSSGLARTYEQYF
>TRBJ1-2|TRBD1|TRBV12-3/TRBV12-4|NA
TGTGCCAGCAGCCCGGACAGGGCCTCCTATGGCTACACCTTC
CASSPDRASYGYTF
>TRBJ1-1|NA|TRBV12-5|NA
TGTGCTAGTCGGTCAGGGGCTGGCACTGAAGCTTTCTTT
CASRSGAGTEAFF
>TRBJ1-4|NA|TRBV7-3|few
TGTGCCAGCAGCTCGACCGGGACCCTCGGTGAAAAACTGTTTTTT
CASSSTGTLGEKLFF
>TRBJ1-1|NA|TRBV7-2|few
TGTGCCAGCAGCCATAACACCAACACTGAAGCTTTCTTT
CASSHNTNTEAFF